Shown below are 30 T cell receptor beta chains from a single sample sequenced in a study of yellow fever vaccine responses in identical twins. TCRdb passed the RT-PCR reads through MiXCR, listing each CDR3 protein once. The sample contains over 10,000 distinct CDR3 sequences, 70% to 90% of which appear only once. The source material was T cells from blood (PBMCs), unsorted or a sorted subset (not recorded which), sampled before or after yellow fever vaccination (not recorded which). These receptor sequences come from a woman younger than 35 who received the yellow fever vaccine.

V is TRBV2 and J is TRBJ2-3; the D gene is possibly TRBD2 (6 bases). The CDR3 is 14 residues long. Trimming pared 3 bases from V and 1 base from J, leaving 8 bases between. The germline gives CDR1 SNHLY, CDR2 FYNNEI. CDR3 in amino acids: CASSEGGGTDTQYF. CDR3 coding DNA: TGTGCCAGCAGTGAGGGGGGAGGCACAGATACGCAGTATTTT.

This chain uses TRBV20-1 with TRBJ1-5, with TRBD1 identical over 10 bases. The CDR3 is made up of 13 amino acids. J was trimmed by 6 bases and V by 7 bases; bases with no gene match: 6. Germline assignment: CDR1 DFQATT and CDR2 SNEGSKA (reference sequence). The CDR3 reads CSGGQGEVQPQHF. The CDR3 bases are TGCAGTGGCGGACAGGGGGAGGTTCAGCCCCAGCATTTT.

The V call is TRBV11-1, the J call TRBJ2-7, with D perhaps matching TRBD1 (5 bases). This CDR3 spans 13 amino acids. The germline V gene encodes CDR1 SGHAT and CDR2 FQDESV (reference sequence). V was cut by 2 bases and J by 3 bases, with 8 bases left in between. The CDR3 DNA reads TGTGCCAGCAGCTTAACAGACAGCTACGAGCAGTACTTC. This translates into CASSLTDSYEQYF.

The chain has TRBV29-1 and TRBJ2-5; D not resolved. CDR1 is SQVTM, CDR2 ANQGSEA, per germline. Trimming took off 4 bases at V and 5 bases at J, with 11 bases between the two ends. This CDR3 is built from 12 residues. The CDR3 loop is CSVGSLGETQYF. The CDR3, as DNA: TGCAGCGTTGGGTCCCTAGGCGAGACCCAGTACTTC.

The chain employs TRBV11-2 and TRBJ2-7; D may be TRBD2 (6 bases). The CDR3 runs to 12 residues. Germline CDR1 reads SGHAT; CDR2 reads FQNNGV. Trimming took 8 bases from V and 3 from J, leaving 11 bases between them. CDR3 DNA sequence: TGTGCCAGCGATCAGGGAGGCTACGAGCAGTACTTC. Amino acids: CASDQGGYEQYF.

The chain's CDR3 is CASSVRTRGDYEQYF. The CDR3 DNA follows: TGTGCCAGCAGCGTCAGGACCAGGGGAGACTACGAGCAGTACTTC. The genes are TRBV7-8 and TRBJ2-7; TRBD1 is a possible D gene (6 bases). V was trimmed by 5 bases and J by 3 bases, leaving 17 bases between them. This CDR3 is 15 amino acids long. In germline, CDR1 is SGHVS, CDR2 FQNEAQ.

V gene TRBV7-6 combines with J gene TRBJ2-1; 9 nucleotides align to TRBD2. CDR3 length: 13 amino acids. J lost 9 bases, V lost 3 bases, and 3 bases had no gene match. Germline V gene sequence: CDR1 SGHVS, CDR2 FNYEAQ. The CDR3 spells CASSLREGGEQFF. In DNA, the CDR3 is TGTGCCAGCAGCTTGCGGGAGGGGGGTGAGCAGTTCTTC.

This sequence joins TRBV11-3 and TRBJ1-4; D is unclear. The CDR3 is made up of 15 amino acids. CDR1 SGHNT and CDR2 YENEEA come from the germline V gene. V lost 5 bases, J lost 0 bases, and 10 bases lay in between. In DNA form, the CDR3 reads TGTGCCAGCAGCCGAGGGAGGGCAACTAATGAAAAACTGTTTTTT. The encoded protein is CASSRGRATNEKLFF.

This sequence joins TRBV11-3 and TRBJ2-1; possibly TRBD2 for D (7 bases). The CDR3 is 14 amino acids. Trimming took 10 bases from V and 5 from J, leaving 18 bases between them. The germline CDR1 and CDR2 sequences are SGHNT and YENEEA. CDR3 in amino acids: CAIRRGGKHNEQFF. The CDR3 DNA is TGTGCCATCCGGAGGGGGGGTAAGCACAATGAGCAGTTCTTC. Based on the CDR3 plus reference TRBV11-3 and TRBJ2-1, the full variable domain is EAGVVQSPRYKIIEKKQPVAFWCNPISGHNTLYWYLQNLGQGPELLIRYENEEAVDDSQLPKDRFSAERLKGVDSTLKIQPAELGDSAVYLCAIRRGGKHNEQFFGPGTRLTVL.

The DNA of the CDR3 is TGTGCCAGCAGCGTAAGACTACCGGACAATGAGCAGTTCTTC. It is translated as CASSVRLPDNEQFF. V gene TRBV7-9 combines with J gene TRBJ2-1, with a weak D call TRBD2 (5 bases). CDR1 SEHNR and CDR2 FQNEAQ come from the germline V gene (reference sequence). Trimming took off 5 bases at V and 5 bases at J, with 13 bases between the two ends. This CDR3 contains 14 residues.

The rearrangement uses TRBV23-1 and TRBJ2-1; 12 bases line up with TRBD2. TRBV23-1 is reported as an ORF; its role is uncertain. V shed 2 bases, J shed 8 bases, and the junction held 13 bases outside the gene matches. The CDR3 has 18 residues. In nucleotides, the CDR3 is TGCGCCAGCAGTCAAATCCGGTCTCTAGCGGGAGGGCCGGATGAGCAGTTCTTC. This codes for CASSQIRSLAGGPDEQFF.

The rearrangement uses TRBV5-1 and TRBJ2-7, with 13 bases fitting TRBD2. The junction had 4 bases not matched to a gene; V was cut back by 4 bases and J by 3 bases. Germline CDR1 and CDR2: SGHRS and YFSETQ. The length of the CDR3 is 15 residues. CDR3 DNA: TGCGCCAGCAGCGCGGGACTAGCGGGACTCTACGAGCAGTACTTC. Translation: CASSAGLAGLYEQYF. The full variable domain, completed using reference TRBV5-1 and TRBJ2-7, is KAGVTQTPRYLIKTRGQQVTLSCSPISGHRSVSWYQQTPGQGLQFLFEYFSETQRNKGNFPGRFSGRQFSNSRSEMNVSTLELGDSALYLCASSAGLAGLYEQYFGPGTRLTVT.

The chain is built from TRBV29-1 and TRBJ2-6; no firm D call. The CDR3 length is 14 residues. The ends were cut back, 4 bases at V and 0 bases at J, with 7 bases in the middle. Germline CDR1 is SQVTM and CDR2 is ANQGSEA. The CDR3 region is CSVVGGSGANVLTF. The CDR3 DNA follows: TGCAGCGTTGTGGGTGGCTCTGGGGCCAACGTCCTGACTTTC.

The V and J genes are TRBV5-1 and TRBJ2-7; D is possibly TRBD1 or TRBD2 (5 bases each). Germline CDR1 is SGHRS and CDR2 is YFSETQ. This CDR3 spans 13 amino acids. V lost 4 bases, J lost 2 bases, and 10 bases lay in between. CDR3: CASSRGVTYEQYF. The CDR3 DNA sequence: TGCGCCAGCAGCCGAGGGGTCACCTACGAGCAGTACTTC. The full variable domain, in which reference TRBV5-1 and TRBJ2-7 provide the parts outside the CDR3, is KAGVTQTPRYLIKTRGQQVTLSCSPISGHRSVSWYQQTPGQGLQFLFEYFSETQRNKGNFPGRFSGRQFSNSRSEMNVSTLELGDSALYLCASSRGVTYEQYFGPGTRLTVT.

J is TRBJ2-1 and V is TRBV6-1; D unresolved. Per germline, CDR1 MNHNS and CDR2 SASEGT. The V gene lost 5 bases and the J gene lost 6 bases, with 5 bases spanning the gap. This CDR3 comprises 11 residues. Here the CDR3 DNA reads TGTGCCAGCAGTCAAGGCAATGAGCAGTTCTTC. This codes for CASSQGNEQFF.

The chain carries TRBV18 and TRBJ2-3; D is unclear. The V and J ends lost 1 base and 2 bases respectively, with 10 bases between them. This CDR3 contains 15 residues. In germline, CDR1 is KGHSH, CDR2 LQKENI. The DNA of the CDR3 is TGTGCCAGCTCACCACTTGGCAGAAACACAGATACGCAGTATTTT. This encodes CASSPLGRNTDTQYF.

This clonotype was detected only a few times. This rearrangement joins TRBV5-1 to TRBJ2-7; the D gene is possibly TRBD1 (5 bases). This CDR3 has 15 amino acids. The germline V and J ends were trimmed by 1 base and 2 bases, with 13 bases remaining between them. From germline, CDR1 is SGHRS and CDR2 YFSETQ. The CDR3 coding sequence is TGCGCCAGCAGCTTGAGGCAGGGATTAGCCTACGAGCAGTACTTC. Amino acid sequence: CASSLRQGLAYEQYF.

This CDR3 reads CASSTTGGEAFF. CDR3 nucleotides: TGTGCCAGCAGCACGACAGGGGGTGAAGCTTTCTTT. This chain joins TRBV7-9 and TRBJ1-1; 9 bases fit TRBD1. The CDR3 runs 12 residues. Trimming cost V 5 bases and J 7 bases; bases outside gene matches: 2. Germline V CDR1 and CDR2: SEHNR, FQNEAQ (reference sequence).

The gene calls are TRBV10-1 and TRBJ2-2; 7 bases align to TRBD1. Unmatched junction bases numbered 8, after V lost 4 bases and J lost 6 bases. The CDR3 consists of 15 residues. Germline V CDR1 and CDR2: WNHNN, SYGVQD (reference sequence). Here the CDR3 reads CASSVARQGAGELFF. CDR3 DNA sequence: TGCGCCAGCAGTGTAGCCCGACAGGGCGCCGGGGAGCTGTTTTTT.

The chain combines TRBV12-3 or TRBV12-4 with TRBJ1-1; 7 nucleotides align to TRBD1. J gave up 2 bases and V 5 bases, and 5 bases lay outside the gene matches. This CDR3 spans 14 amino acids. DNA of the CDR3: TGTGCCAGCAGTAGAGGACAGGCCAACACTGAAGCTTTCTTT. It is translated as CASSRGQANTEAFF.

J is TRBJ1-2 and V is TRBV18, with unresolved D. This CDR3 contains 14 residues. Germline values: CDR1 KGHSH, CDR2 LQKENI. V was clipped by 1 base and J by 5 bases, with 11 bases between them. For the CDR3, the DNA is TGTGCCAGCTCACCACTGGAGGGAGTTTATGGCTACACCTTC. Translating it yields CASSPLEGVYGYTF.

This chain joins TRBV2 and TRBJ2-3; no definite D call. CDR1 is SNHLY and CDR2 is FYNNEI in the germline V gene. The CDR3 consists of 11 residues. Trimming pared 5 bases from V and 6 bases from J, leaving 6 bases between. Written as DNA, the CDR3 is TGTGCCAGCAGTCACTTGGATACGCAGTATTTT. Its protein product is CASSHLDTQYF.

This rearrangement joins TRBV20-1 to TRBJ1-1, with D unresolved. Germline-derived CDR1 and CDR2 are DFQATT and SNEGSKA (reference sequence). This CDR3 is 12 amino acids long. The V end lost 1 base, the J end lost 9 bases, and 12 bases lay between the germline ends. CDR3 protein: CSARGEAVQAFF. In DNA, the CDR3 is TGCAGTGCTAGAGGGGAGGCAGTCCAAGCTTTCTTT.

The V call is TRBV7-2, the J call TRBJ2-3; 7 bases are shared with TRBD2. The V gene's germline CDR1 is SGHTA and CDR2 FQGNSA. V lost 5 bases, J lost 6 bases, and 5 bases stayed unmatched. The CDR3 covers 13 residues. CDR3 sequence reads: CASSLGLDDTQYF. The CDR3 DNA reads TGTGCCAGCAGCCTCGGACTAGACGATACGCAGTATTTT.

The CDR3 DNA follows: TGTGCCAGCAGCTTAGGAAGAGAGACAGGTTTTAAAGATACGCAGTATTTT. This encodes CASSLGRETGFKDTQYF. The V and J genes are TRBV11-2 and TRBJ2-3; tentatively, D is TRBD1 (6 bases). The CDR3 spans 17 residues. Germline CDR1 is SGHAT and CDR2 is FQNNGV. V was trimmed by 1 base and J by 5 bases, leaving 19 bases between them.

The chain joins TRBV2 to TRBJ2-7, with 9 positions matching TRBD1. The CDR3 totals 15 residues. V shed 1 base, J shed 6 bases, and the junction held 7 bases outside the gene matches. Looked up from germline, CDR1 is SNHLY and CDR2 is FYNNEI. CDR3 amino acids: CASSEVGQGMVEQYF. CDR3 bases: TGTGCCAGCAGTGAAGTGGGACAGGGTATGGTCGAGCAGTACTTC.

The sample holds a few counts of this clonotype. The V call is TRBV11-3, the J call TRBJ2-5; D uncertain. V was cut by 3 bases and J by 4 bases, with 15 bases left in between. Germline assignment: CDR1 SGHNT and CDR2 YENEEA. The CDR3 loop spans 15 amino acids. Written as DNA, the CDR3 is TGTGCCAGCAGCTTCTGGGGAAACCCCAGAGAGACCCAGTACTTC. Translation gives CASSFWGNPRETQYF.

The rearrangement links TRBV12-1 to TRBJ2-3. TRBV12-1 is a pseudogene locus. The CDR3 loop spans 12 amino acids. DNA of the CDR3: TGTGCCAGCAGCTTTAGCACAGATACGCAGTATTTT. Translated, it gives CASSFSTDTQYF.

This clonotype has only a few counts. The chain has TRBV25-1 and TRBJ1-1; no definite D call. V was cut by 7 bases and J by 7 bases, with 10 bases left in between. Germline V lookup: CDR1 MGHDK, CDR2 SYGVNS. This CDR3 has 11 residues. CDR3 protein: CASTGRSEAFF. The CDR3 bases are TGTGCCAGCACCGGTAGGAGTGAAGCTTTCTTT.

This chain uses TRBV15 with TRBJ1-4; TRBD1 is a possible D gene (5 bases). Trimming shortened V by 3 bases and J by 10 bases, and 6 bases separated the two germline ends. CDR3 length: 11 residues. Looked up from germline, CDR1 is LNHNV and CDR2 is YYDKDF (reference sequence). The CDR3 DNA is TGTGCCACCAGCAGGGGGGGAAAACTGTTTTTT. This sequence encodes CATSRGGKLFF.